This T cell receptor (beta chain) was observed in a study of cytomegalovirus exposure and HLA in healthy donors. Points from the study as a whole: Reports described diagnosis of cytomegalovirus status by the classifier as highly specific and sensitive.

Remarks on this clone: The antigen is not known.

Germline-derived CDR1 and CDR2 are SGHDT and YYEEEE. The CDR3 totals 14 residues. V shed 1 base and J 3 bases; nucleotides not matched to a gene: 2. Repertoires were generated with immunoSEQ multiplex PCR, while TCRdb's copy carries only in-frame clones and drops some. The data contain 200,000 to 250,000 clones, around four fifths of them seen just once; the ten biggest clones take up 5.5% to 6.5%. Sequencing was performed on PBMCs. The chain recombines TRBV5-6 with TRBJ2-7; 9 bases fit TRBD1. The source is a woman younger than 30 in good health and CMV-seronegative. The CDR3 DNA reads as TGTGCCAGCAGCTTGAGGGACAGGGTCTACGAGCAGTACTTC. This gives the protein CASSLRDRVYEQYF.